The 5 T cell receptor beta chains in this list originate from one sample, sequenced in a study of T cell responses to AZD1222 COVID-19 vaccine. Libraries were prepared by immunoSEQ multiplex PCR; TCRdb keeps only in-frame clonotypes and omits some of them. The data hold more than 110,000 clones, with roughly nine tenths observed a single time. The specimen comprised peripheral blood, sampled on day 0 of AZD1222 vaccination. Receptor source: an adult in good health.

This chain connects TRBV5-1 to TRBJ2-5, with 12 bases aligning to TRBD2. With 3 bases clipped from V and 7 bases from J, the junction kept 10 bases outside the gene matches. This CDR3 region has 16 residues. Per germline, CDR1 SGHRS and CDR2 YFSETQ. CDR3 sequence: CASSSSPSGRAGTQYF. The CDR3 DNA sequence: TGCGCCAGCAGCTCCTCTCCTAGCGGGAGGGCCGGGACCCAGTACTTC.

The rearrangement links TRBV24-1 to TRBJ2-1; tentatively, D is TRBD1 (6 bases). The CDR3 is made up of 17 amino acids. Germline CDR1 reads KGHDR; CDR2 reads SFDVKD. Trimming stripped 3 bases from V and 0 bases from J, with 14 bases between. The CDR3 sequence: CATSDPEGESSYNEQFF. The CDR3 DNA sequence: TGTGCCACCAGTGATCCTGAGGGGGAAAGCTCCTACAATGAGCAGTTCTTC.

The chain uses TRBV7-2 and TRBJ2-2; D is unresolved. The germline CDR1 and CDR2 sequences are SGHTA and FQGNSA. The length of the CDR3 is 13 residues. V lost 1 base and J 6 bases, leaving 6 bases between the germline ends. The CDR3: CASSLELAGELFF. In DNA, the CDR3 is TGTGCCAGCAGCTTAGAATTGGCCGGGGAGCTGTTTTTT.

The CDR3 DNA is TGCGCCAGCAGGGATTCCTACGAGCAGTACTTC. This codes for CASRDSYEQYF. This sequence joins TRBV5-1 and TRBJ2-7; D not certain. The CDR3 spans 11 residues. Between the trimmed V and J ends, which lost 5 bases and 1 base, there was a span of 4 bases. Germline CDR1 and CDR2: SGHRS and YFSETQ.

The V and J genes are TRBV28 and TRBJ2-2; weak D call: TRBD1 (6 bases). CDR3 length: 13 amino acids. V was shortened by 5 bases and J by 7 bases, with 11 bases between the two germline ends. Germline V gene lookup returns CDR1 MDHEN and CDR2 SYDVKM. CDR3 nucleotide sequence: TGTGCCAGCAGTAATGCAGGGGACGGGGAGCTGTTTTTT. The encoded protein is CASSNAGDGELFF.